These T cell receptor beta chains were read from a single sample in a study of blood T cell repertoires in COVID-19. TCRdb's copy holds only in-frame clones and misses some; the assay was immunoSEQ multiplex PCR. This repertoire shows around 250,000 clones, over 75% found once; its top ten account for around 2%. The sequenced material came from peripheral blood. These receptors all come from a man under 40 who had recovered from COVID-19. The CDR3 runs from the conserved cysteine through the conserved F or W. Each record gives: J gene, clone size, D gene, V gene, CDR3 protein, CDR3 DNA. A D gene is named only where the DNA matches it firmly. The listing skips clone size in some rows; elsewhere it reads once, few, many or a size class.

TRBJ1-2 | once | . | TRBV12-3/TRBV12-4 | CASSASGFRGYTF | TGTGCCAGCAGTGCATCAGGGTTCCGTGGCTACACCTTC
TRBJ2-2 | . | TRBD1 | TRBV9 | CASSPTRTGANTGELFF | TGTGCCAGCAGCCCGACAAGGACAGGGGCGAACACCGGGGAGCTGTTTTTT
TRBJ1-1 | . | . | TRBV19 | CASSETGGSTEAFF | TGTGCCAGTAGTGAGACCGGGGGAAGCACTGAAGCTTTCTTT
TRBJ1-5 | . | . | TRBV18 | CASSPATAQPQHF | TGTGCCAGCTCACCAGCGACAGCCCAGCCCCAGCATTTT
TRBJ1-2 | . | TRBD1 | TRBV7-2 | CASRYDRGLYGYTF | TGTGCCAGCAGATACGACAGGGGTTTGTATGGCTACACCTTC
TRBJ2-2 | . | TRBD1 | TRBV6-5 | CASTVDRGNTGELFF | TGTGCCAGCACTGTGGACAGGGGGAACACCGGGGAGCTGTTTTTT
TRBJ2-3 | . | . | TRBV11-3 | CASSPTRSTDTQYF | TGTGCCAGCAGCCCCACGAGATCCACAGATACGCAGTATTTT
TRBJ2-2 | once | . | TRBV6-5 | CASRIQGNTGELFF | TGTGCCAGCAGAATACAGGGGAACACCGGGGAGCTGTTTTTT
TRBJ2-5 | . | TRBD1 | TRBV4-1 | CASSQTTGGRETQYF | TGCGCCAGCAGCCAAACTACAGGGGGCCGGGAGACCCAGTACTTC
TRBJ2-5 | . | . | TRBV28 | CASSYFSGEDSETQYF | TGTGCCAGCAGTTACTTCTCGGGGGAAGATTCGGAGACCCAGTACTTC
TRBJ1-5 | . | . | TRBV6-6 | CASSLRGDLNQPQHF | TGTGCCAGCAGCCTCAGAGGAGACCTAAATCAGCCCCAGCATTTT
TRBJ1-2 | few | . | TRBV5-1 | CASTDQGYGYTF | TGCGCCAGCACGGACCAGGGCTATGGCTACACCTTC
TRBJ1-5 | . | TRBD1 | TRBV20-1 | CSASRQGDQPQHF | TGCAGTGCTAGTCGACAGGGCGATCAGCCCCAGCATTTT
TRBJ2-1 | . | . | TRBV6-5 | CASSLRGDRGEQFF | TGTGCCAGCAGCCTTCGCGGCGACCGGGGTGAGCAGTTCTTC
TRBJ1-5 | . | . | TRBV24-1 | CATSDTTSNQPQHF | TGTGCCACCAGTGATACAACCTCCAATCAGCCCCAGCATTTT
TRBJ1-6 | . | TRBD1 | TRBV18 | CASSRGQGYNSPLHF | TGTGCCAGCTCACGGGGACAGGGATATAATTCACCCCTCCACTTT
TRBJ2-1 | . | . | TRBV7-3 | CASSLYSVSYNEQFF | TGTGCCAGCAGCTTATACAGTGTGAGTTACAATGAGCAGTTCTTC
TRBJ1-1 | . | . | TRBV6-2/TRBV6-3 | CASSYWAAMNTEAFF | TGTGCCAGCAGTTACTGGGCCGCAATGAACACTGAAGCTTTCTTT
TRBJ2-3 | . | TRBD2 | TRBV7-8 | CASSLGSGGPTSTDTQYF | TGTGCCAGCAGCTTAGGTAGCGGGGGGCCAACAAGCACAGATACGCAGTATTTT
TRBJ1-2 | . | . | TRBV7-9 | CASSPRQHGYTF | TGTGCCAGCAGCCCCCGACAGCATGGCTACACCTTC
TRBJ2-7 | . | . | TRBV9 | CASSPHVGGYEQYF | TGTGCCAGCAGCCCCCATGTCGGAGGATACGAGCAGTACTTC
TRBJ2-6 | . | TRBD1 | TRBV18 | CASSPGTGVTGANVLTF | TGTGCCAGCTCACCAGGGACAGGGGTTACTGGGGCCAACGTCCTGACTTTC
TRBJ1-2 | . | . | TRBV27 | CASSLGWGLGYTF | TGTGCCAGCAGTTTGGGTTGGGGGCTTGGCTACACCTTC
TRBJ1-5 | . | . | TRBV28 | CASSRPDSSNQPQHF | TGTGCCAGCAGTCGGCCCGACAGTAGCAATCAGCCCCAGCATTTT
TRBJ1-1 | . | . | TRBV3-1/TRBV3-2 | CASSQGKQGTEAFF | TGTGCCAGCAGCCAAGGAAAACAGGGAACTGAAGCTTTCTTT
TRBJ1-2 | few | TRBD1 | TRBV2 | CASSGQGAGGYTF | TGTGCCAGCAGTGGACAGGGGGCGGGTGGCTACACCTTC
TRBJ2-7 | . | . | TRBV18 | CASSLAQAGEQYF | TGTGCCAGCTCACTTGCCCAGGCGGGCGAGCAGTACTTC
TRBJ2-4 | . | . | TRBV7-9 | CASSRGEGVGNIQYF | TGTGCCAGCAGCCGAGGGGAGGGGGTCGGGAACATTCAGTACTTC
TRBJ2-5 | . | . | TRBV4-2 | CASSDIGGSGETQYF | TGTGCCAGCAGCGATATAGGGGGTTCCGGAGAGACCCAGTACTTC